The 22 T cell receptor beta chains below come from one sample, sequenced in a study of shared T cell receptors in the human thymus. Assay: immunoSEQ multiplex PCR; the TCRdb copy retains only in-frame clones and omits some. The repertoire holds hundreds of thousands of clones, with approximately 87% as singletons. The same sample was also used in a study of human thymus T cells.

The sequencing input was thymocytes. The receptors shown here come from a boy under two years old with a congenital heart defect.

V and J are TRBV19 and TRBJ1-1; maybe TRBD1 (6 bases). V was trimmed by 3 bases and J by 7 bases, leaving 21 bases between them. The CDR3 extends over 16 amino acids. The germline CDR1 and CDR2 sequences are LNHDA and SQIVND (reference sequence). CDR3 sequence (DNA): TGTGCCAGTAGTATCCCCCTCTTCGACAGGCCAAGTGAAGCTTTCTTT. Translating gives CASSIPLFDRPSEAFF.

The chain carries TRBV7-8 and TRBJ2-2, with a possible D match to TRBD2 (6 bases). V dropped 3 bases and J dropped 0 bases, with 11 bases sitting between them. The CDR3 covers 16 residues. Germline CDR1 is SGHVS and CDR2 is FQNEAQ. CDR3 protein: CASSLPRDSNTGELFF. CDR3 nucleotides: TGTGCCAGCAGCTTGCCCCGGGACTCGAACACCGGGGAGCTGTTTTTT.

Only a few counts were recorded for this clone. The chain links TRBV6-1 to TRBJ1-1; 7 nucleotides match TRBD1. V shed 1 base, J shed 6 bases, and the junction held 5 bases outside the gene matches. This CDR3 is built from 14 residues. Germline V gives CDR1 MNHNS, CDR2 SASEGT. The CDR3 DNA sequence: TGTGCCAGCAGTGAAGTTACAGGGGCGGCTGAAGCTTTCTTT. Its translation: CASSEVTGAAEAFF.

The chain links TRBV2 to TRBJ2-1; 7 positions match TRBD1. CDR3 length equals 11 residues. The germline V gene has CDR1 SNHLY and CDR2 FYNNEI. V trimming: 0 bases; J trimming: 15 bases; junction bases outside the gene matches: 2. The CDR3 region is CASSEAAGGFF. CDR3 nucleotide sequence: TGTGCCAGCAGTGAAGCGGCAGGGGGGTTCTTC.

A few counts support this clone. The rearrangement joins TRBV5-4 to TRBJ1-2; no clear D gene. V shed 2 bases and J shed 8 bases, with 13 bases lying between them. Germline values: CDR1 SGHNT, CDR2 YYREEE (reference sequence). This CDR3 region has 13 residues. The CDR3 nucleotides read TGTGCCAGCAGCTTTGTGATCCCCGGGGGCTACACCTTC. Translated, it gives CASSFVIPGGYTF.

This chain connects TRBV30 to TRBJ2-3, with 10 bases lining up with TRBD2. After removal of 2 bases from V and 0 bases from J, the junction contained 8 bases not matched to a gene. The germline CDR1 and CDR2 sequences are GTSNPN and SVGIG (reference sequence). CDR3 length: 17 residues. This CDR3 reads CAWSPRTSGTSTDTQYF. The DNA of the CDR3 is TGTGCCTGGAGTCCCCGGACTAGCGGAACTAGCACAGATACGCAGTATTTT.

In its sample, this clone was seen once. The chain has TRBV27 and TRBJ2-3; possible D gene TRBD1, 5 bases. The CDR3 is made up of 15 amino acids. The V gene's germline CDR1 is MNHEY and CDR2 SMNVEV (reference sequence). Trimming shortened V by 7 bases and J by 2 bases, and 16 bases separated the two germline ends. CDR3 amino acids: CASTKGQGNTDTQYF. The CDR3 coding sequence is TGTGCCAGCACCAAGGGGCAGGGTAACACAGATACGCAGTATTTT.

The V and J genes are TRBV4-3 and TRBJ2-1, with 10 bases that match TRBD2. Germline trimming cut 0 bases from V and 3 bases from J; bases unmatched to any gene: 8. This CDR3 is built from 18 residues. Germline CDR1 and CDR2: LGHNA and YSLEER. In DNA, the CDR3 is TGCGCCAGCAGCCAAGAGGACGAGCGGGAGGGCTTCTACAATGAGCAGTTCTTC. Encoded protein: CASSQEDEREGFYNEQFF.

This chain uses TRBV6-6 with TRBJ1-2, with D possibly TRBD1 on 6 matching bases. This CDR3 spans 14 amino acids. CDR1 is MNHNY, CDR2 SVGAGI, per germline (reference sequence). Trimming left V 4 bases short and J 6 bases short, with 15 bases between. The CDR3 here is CASSWGGAGDGYTF. The CDR3 DNA reads TGTGCCAGCAGTTGGGGGGGGGCAGGCGATGGCTACACCTTC.

The rearrangement joins TRBV6-4 to TRBJ2-7; D is ambiguous. This CDR3 comprises 12 residues. V was cut by 5 bases and J by 9 bases, with 14 bases left in between. From germline, CDR1 is MRHNA and CDR2 SNTAGT. The CDR3 reads CASSQSTLTQYF. For the CDR3, the DNA is TGTGCCAGCAGTCAGTCCACCTTAACGCAGTACTTC.

The chain has TRBV28 and TRBJ2-1; 14 bases are a match to TRBD2. With V trimmed by 3 bases and J by 6 bases, 10 bases remained unmatched. CDR3 length equals 18 residues. Germline loops: CDR1 MDHEN, CDR2 SYDVKM. The CDR3 DNA is TGTGCCAGCAGTTTTGGGACTAGCGGGAGAGAGTTACCCAATGAGCAGTTCTTC. This gives the protein CASSFGTSGRELPNEQFF.

This rearrangement joins TRBV20-1 to TRBJ1-2; unclear D gene. This CDR3 spans 11 amino acids. V gave up 4 bases and J gave up 1 base, with 4 bases separating them. Germline V lookup: CDR1 DFQATT, CDR2 SNEGSKA (reference sequence). The CDR3 bases are TGCAGTGCTACCTATAACTATGGCTACACCTTC. Amino acid sequence: CSATYNYGYTF.

The V gene is TRBV5-6, the J gene TRBJ1-2, with 9 bases that match TRBD1. V gave up 3 bases and J gave up 3 bases; unmatched junction bases: 3. Germline V gives CDR1 SGHDT, CDR2 YYEEEE. The CDR3 sequence is 14 residues long. This chain's CDR3 is CASSWDREDYGYTF. DNA of the CDR3: TGTGCCAGCAGCTGGGACAGGGAGGACTATGGCTACACCTTC. Supplemented by reference TRBV5-6 and TRBJ1-2, the full variable domain reads DAGVTQSPTHLIKTRGQQVTLRCSPKSGHDTVSWYQQALGQGPQFIFQYYEEEERQRGNFPDRFSGHQFPNYSSELNVNALLLGDSALYLCASSWDREDYGYTFGSGTRLTVV.

This chain uses TRBV4-1 with TRBJ2-7, with 16 bases aligning to TRBD2. CDR1 and CDR2 from the germline V gene are MGHRA and YSYEKL. The ends lost 3 bases at V and 7 bases at J; junction bases unmatched: 12. This CDR3 contains 18 residues. The CDR3 nucleotides are TGCGCCAGCAGCCAGGGGCAGGGGACTAGCGGGAGGGCGAGGGAGCAGTACTTC. This translates into CASSQGQGTSGRAREQYF.

The V call is TRBV11-3, the J call TRBJ2-5, with 8 bases fitting TRBD2. Germline values: CDR1 SGHNT, CDR2 YENEEA. Trimming at V came to 6 bases and at J to 5 bases, leaving 20 bases not matched to a gene. This CDR3 spans 18 amino acids. The CDR3 sequence is CASSPSAGSGRKSETQYF. The CDR3 coding sequence is TGTGCCAGCAGTCCCTCAGCAGGGAGCGGGAGAAAGTCGGAGACCCAGTACTTC. Full variable domain (outside the CDR3, taken from reference TRBV11-3 and TRBJ2-5): EAGVVQSPRYKIIEKKQPVAFWCNPISGHNTLYWYLQNLGQGPELLIRYENEEAVDDSQLPKDRFSAERLKGVDSTLKIQPAELGDSAVYLCASSPSAGSGRKSETQYFGPGTRLLVL.

This clone was seen a single time. CDR3 loop: CASSQDLTPQGDDGYTF. The CDR3 DNA reads as TGCGCCAGCAGCCAAGACCTCACCCCACAGGGGGACGATGGCTACACCTTC. The V and J genes are TRBV4-3 and TRBJ1-2; 8 nucleotides agree with TRBD1. The trim removed 0 bases at V and 6 bases at J, leaving 12 bases unmatched. This CDR3 comprises 17 residues. Germline V CDR1 and CDR2: LGHNA, YSLEER.

The gene calls are TRBV4-2 and TRBJ2-7, with D perhaps TRBD2 (5 bases). V was clipped by 0 bases and J by 7 bases, with 16 bases between them. Per the germline V gene, CDR1 is LGHNA and CDR2 is YNFKEQ. The CDR3 consists of 15 residues. CDR3 residues: CASSQDRLVRGEQYF. In DNA form, the CDR3 reads TGTGCCAGCAGCCAAGATCGCCTTGTGAGAGGGGAGCAGTACTTC.

The chain links TRBV19 to TRBJ2-1; maybe TRBD2 (6 bases). Germline V lookup: CDR1 LNHDA, CDR2 SQIVND (reference sequence). V shed 2 bases and J shed 2 bases, with 19 bases lying between them. CDR3 size: 18 residues. The CDR3 nucleotides are TGTGCCAGTAGTATATTGGAACGGGAGAGCGGAACCTACAATGAGCAGTTCTTC. It yields the protein CASSILERESGTYNEQFF. The entire variable domain, with the rest obtained from reference TRBV19 and TRBJ2-1, is as follows: DGGITQSPKYLFRKEGQNVTLSCEQNLNHDAMYWYRQDPGQGLRLIYYSQIVNDFQKGDIAEGYSVSREKKESFPLTVTSAQKNPTAFYLCASSILERESGTYNEQFFGPGTRLTVL.

The CDR3 sequence: CAWSDAREYTYNEQFF. CDR3 nucleotides: TGTGCCTGGAGTGACGCGAGGGAATACACCTACAATGAGCAGTTCTTC. V is TRBV30 and J is TRBJ2-1; TRBD2 is a possible D gene (5 bases). Trimming stripped 1 base from V and 2 bases from J, with 15 bases between. CDR3 length equals 16 residues. Germline V gene data show CDR1 as GTSNPN and CDR2 as SVGIG (reference sequence).

The chain recombines TRBV14 with TRBJ2-5; a possible D gene is TRBD1 (6 bases). The V and J ends lost 4 bases and 4 bases respectively, with 16 bases between them. The CDR3 length is 15 residues. CDR1 SGHDN and CDR2 FVKESK come from the germline V gene. CDR3 in amino acids: CASSPTTGISETQYF. CDR3 bases: TGTGCCAGCAGCCCCACCACAGGGATTTCAGAGACCCAGTACTTC.

J is TRBJ2-3 and V is TRBV27; 7 nucleotides agree with TRBD2. The CDR3 is made up of 16 amino acids. Germline CDR1 MNHEY, CDR2 SMNVEV (reference sequence). With V trimmed by 5 bases and J by 5 bases, 13 bases remained unmatched. The CDR3 here is CASSPLGGRALDTQYF. The CDR3 bases are TGTGCCAGCAGTCCCCTAGGTGGGAGGGCCTTAGATACGCAGTATTTT.

V is TRBV30 and J is TRBJ1-2; D is uncertain. The length of the CDR3 is 14 residues. V was trimmed by 1 base and J by 5 bases, leaving 14 bases between them. Germline V lookup: CDR1 GTSNPN, CDR2 SVGIG (reference sequence). The CDR3 protein is CAWSAIEALYGYTF. The CDR3 DNA follows: TGTGCCTGGAGTGCAATTGAGGCCCTATATGGCTACACCTTC.